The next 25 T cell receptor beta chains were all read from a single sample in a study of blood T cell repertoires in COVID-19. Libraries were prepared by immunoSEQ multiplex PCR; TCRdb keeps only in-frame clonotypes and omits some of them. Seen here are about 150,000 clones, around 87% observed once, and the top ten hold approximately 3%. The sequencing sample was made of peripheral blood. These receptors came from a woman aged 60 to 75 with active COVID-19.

CDR3: CASSLPNQPQHF. In DNA, the CDR3 is TGTGCCAGCAGCTTACCGAATCAGCCCCAGCATTTT. The chain is built from TRBV7-2 and TRBJ1-5; no firm D call. The germline V and J ends were trimmed by 2 bases and 4 bases, with 3 bases remaining between them. Germline assignment: CDR1 SGHTA and CDR2 FQGNSA. The CDR3 consists of 12 residues.

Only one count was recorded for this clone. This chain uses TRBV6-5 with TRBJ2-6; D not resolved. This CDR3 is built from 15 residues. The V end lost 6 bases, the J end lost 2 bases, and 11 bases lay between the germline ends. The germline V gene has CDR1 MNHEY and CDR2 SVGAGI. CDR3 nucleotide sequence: TGTGCCAGCAGATTCGTCTTTGCTGGGGCCAACGTCCTGACTTTC. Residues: CASRFVFAGANVLTF.

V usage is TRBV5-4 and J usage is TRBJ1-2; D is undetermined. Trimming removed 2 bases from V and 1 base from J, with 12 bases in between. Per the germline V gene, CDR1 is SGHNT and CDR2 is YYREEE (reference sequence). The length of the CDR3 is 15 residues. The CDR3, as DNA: TGTGCCAGCAGCTTATCCACCGGGTATAACTATGGCTACACCTTC. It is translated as CASSLSTGYNYGYTF.

The CDR3 loop reads CASSAETSTYNEQFF. CDR3 bases: TGTGCCAGCAGCGCTGAGACTAGTACCTACAATGAGCAGTTCTTC. The genes are TRBV9 and TRBJ2-1; maybe TRBD2 (6 bases). Trimming removed 3 bases from V and 2 bases from J, with 12 bases in between. Germline CDR1 reads SGDLS; CDR2 reads YYNGEE. The length of the CDR3 is 15 residues.

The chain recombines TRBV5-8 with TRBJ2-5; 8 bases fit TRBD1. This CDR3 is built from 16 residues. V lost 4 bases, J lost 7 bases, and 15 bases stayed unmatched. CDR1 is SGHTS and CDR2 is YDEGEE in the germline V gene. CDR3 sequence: CASSVRQGPGSGTQYF. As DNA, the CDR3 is TGTGCCAGCAGCGTTCGACAGGGGCCGGGTTCTGGGACCCAGTACTTC.

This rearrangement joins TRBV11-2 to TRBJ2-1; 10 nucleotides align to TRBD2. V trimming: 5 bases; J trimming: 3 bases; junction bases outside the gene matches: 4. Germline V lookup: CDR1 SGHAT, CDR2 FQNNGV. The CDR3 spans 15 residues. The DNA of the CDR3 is TGTGCCAGCAGCCACGCTAGCGGGAGCTACAATGAGCAGTTCTTC. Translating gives CASSHASGSYNEQFF.

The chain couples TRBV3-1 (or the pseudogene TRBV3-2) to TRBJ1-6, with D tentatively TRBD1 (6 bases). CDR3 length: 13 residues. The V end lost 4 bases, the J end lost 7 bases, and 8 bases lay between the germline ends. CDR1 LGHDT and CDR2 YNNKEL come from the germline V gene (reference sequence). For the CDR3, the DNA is TGTGCCAGCAGCCGCACAGGGAATTCACCCCTCCACTTT. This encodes CASSRTGNSPLHF.

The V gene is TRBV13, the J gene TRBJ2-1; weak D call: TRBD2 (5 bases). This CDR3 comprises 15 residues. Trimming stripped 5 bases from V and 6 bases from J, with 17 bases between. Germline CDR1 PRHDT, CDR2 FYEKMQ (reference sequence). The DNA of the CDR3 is TGTGCCAGCAGCCCCGGTCGTGGGAGAATCAATGAGCAGTTCTTC. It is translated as CASSPGRGRINEQFF.

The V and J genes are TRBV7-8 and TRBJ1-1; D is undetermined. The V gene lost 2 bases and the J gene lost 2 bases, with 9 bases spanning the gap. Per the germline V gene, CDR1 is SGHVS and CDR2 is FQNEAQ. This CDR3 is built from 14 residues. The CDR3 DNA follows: TGTGCCAGCAGCTTAAGTCACAGCAACACTGAAGCTTTCTTT. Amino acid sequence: CASSLSHSNTEAFF.

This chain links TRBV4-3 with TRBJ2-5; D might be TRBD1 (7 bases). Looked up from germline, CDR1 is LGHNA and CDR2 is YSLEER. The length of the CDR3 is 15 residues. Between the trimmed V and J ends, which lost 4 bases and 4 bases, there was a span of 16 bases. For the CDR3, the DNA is TGCGCCAGCAGCCCACGCCAGGGGGGCGGAGAGACCCAGTACTTC. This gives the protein CASSPRQGGGETQYF.

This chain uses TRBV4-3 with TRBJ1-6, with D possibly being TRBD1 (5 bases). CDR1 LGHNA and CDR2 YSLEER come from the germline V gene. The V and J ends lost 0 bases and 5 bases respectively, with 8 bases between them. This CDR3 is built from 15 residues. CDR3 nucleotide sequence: TGCGCCAGCAGCCAAGATCGGGGGAATAATTCACCCCTCCACTTT. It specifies CASSQDRGNNSPLHF.

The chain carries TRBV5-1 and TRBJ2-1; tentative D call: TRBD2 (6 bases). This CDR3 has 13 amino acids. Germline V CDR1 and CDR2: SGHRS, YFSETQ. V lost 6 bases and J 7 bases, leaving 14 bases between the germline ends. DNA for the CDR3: TGCGCCAGCATCGGGAGAAATAGAAATGAGCAGTTCTTC. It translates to CASIGRNRNEQFF. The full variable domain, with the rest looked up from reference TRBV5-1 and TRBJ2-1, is KAGVTQTPRYLIKTRGQQVTLSCSPISGHRSVSWYQQTPGQGLQFLFEYFSETQRNKGNFPGRFSGRQFSNSRSEMNVSTLELGDSALYLCASIGRNRNEQFFGPGTRLTVL.

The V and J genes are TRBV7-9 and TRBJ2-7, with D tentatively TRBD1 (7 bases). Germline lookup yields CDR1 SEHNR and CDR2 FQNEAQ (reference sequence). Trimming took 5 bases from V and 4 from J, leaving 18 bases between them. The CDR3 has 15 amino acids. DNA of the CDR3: TGTGCCAGCAGCCCGGGGGACAGTGGGAGATACGAGCAGTACTTC. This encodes CASSPGDSGRYEQYF.

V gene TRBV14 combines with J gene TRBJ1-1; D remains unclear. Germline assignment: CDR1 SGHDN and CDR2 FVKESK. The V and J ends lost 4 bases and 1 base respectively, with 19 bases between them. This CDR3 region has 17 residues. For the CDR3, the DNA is TGTGCCAGCAGCCCTCCCCACAACTACCCCCGGAACACTGAAGCTTTCTTT. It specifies CASSPPHNYPRNTEAFF.

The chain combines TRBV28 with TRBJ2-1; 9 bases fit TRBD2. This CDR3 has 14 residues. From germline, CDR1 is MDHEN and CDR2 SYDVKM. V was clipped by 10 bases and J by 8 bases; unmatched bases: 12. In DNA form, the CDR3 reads TGTGCCACCACAGCTAGCGGGATACGGTATGAGCAGTTCTTC. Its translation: CATTASGIRYEQFF.

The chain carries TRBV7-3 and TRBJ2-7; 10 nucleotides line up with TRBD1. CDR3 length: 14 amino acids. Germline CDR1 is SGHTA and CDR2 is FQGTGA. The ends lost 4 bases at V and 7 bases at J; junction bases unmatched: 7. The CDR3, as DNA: TGTGCCAGCAGCTCCGGGACAGGGGCTAAGGAGCAGTACTTC. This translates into CASSSGTGAKEQYF.

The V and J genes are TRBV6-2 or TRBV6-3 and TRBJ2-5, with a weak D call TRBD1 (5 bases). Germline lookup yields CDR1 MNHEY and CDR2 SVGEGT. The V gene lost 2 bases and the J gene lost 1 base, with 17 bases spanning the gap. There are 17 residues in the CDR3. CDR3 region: CASSYPIPRQIQETQYF. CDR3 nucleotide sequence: TGTGCCAGCAGTTACCCAATCCCTCGACAGATCCAAGAGACCCAGTACTTC.

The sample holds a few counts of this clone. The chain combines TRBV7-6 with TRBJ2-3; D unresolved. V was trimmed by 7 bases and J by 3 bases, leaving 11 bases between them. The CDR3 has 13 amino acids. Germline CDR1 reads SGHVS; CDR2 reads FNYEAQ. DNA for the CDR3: TGTGCCAGCACACGCATGAGGACAGATACGCAGTATTTT. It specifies CASTRMRTDTQYF. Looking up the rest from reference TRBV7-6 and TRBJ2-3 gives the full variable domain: GAGVSQSPRYKVTKRGQDVALRCDPISGHVSLYWYRQALGQGPEFLTYFNYEAQQDKSGLPNDRFSAERPEGSISTLTIQRTEQRDSAMYRCASTRMRTDTQYFGPGTRLTVL.

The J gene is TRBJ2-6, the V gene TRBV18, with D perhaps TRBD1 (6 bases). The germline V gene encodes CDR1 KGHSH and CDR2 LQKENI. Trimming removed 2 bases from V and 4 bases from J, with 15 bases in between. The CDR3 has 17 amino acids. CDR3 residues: CASSPNSGGQGANVLTF. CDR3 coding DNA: TGTGCCAGCTCACCAAACAGTGGCGGACAGGGGGCCAACGTCCTGACTTTC.

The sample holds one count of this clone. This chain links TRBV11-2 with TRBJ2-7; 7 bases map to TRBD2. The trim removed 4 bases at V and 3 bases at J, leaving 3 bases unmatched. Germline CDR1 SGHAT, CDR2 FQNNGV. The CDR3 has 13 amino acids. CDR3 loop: CASSSASGYEQYF. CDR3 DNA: TGTGCCAGCAGCTCGGCTAGCGGCTACGAGCAGTACTTC. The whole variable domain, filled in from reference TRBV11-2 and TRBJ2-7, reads EAGVAQSPRYKIIEKRQSVAFWCNPISGHATLYWYQQILGQGPKLLIQFQNNGVVDDSQLPKDRFSAERLKGVDSTLKIQPAKLEDSAVYLCASSSASGYEQYFGPGTRLTVT.

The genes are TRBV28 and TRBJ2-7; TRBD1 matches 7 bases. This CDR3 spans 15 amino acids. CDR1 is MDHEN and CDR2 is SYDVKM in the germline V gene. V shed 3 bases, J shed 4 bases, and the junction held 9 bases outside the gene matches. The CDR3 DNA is TGTGCCAGCAGTTTCCACGACAGGGTATTTTACGAGCAGTACTTC. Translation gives CASSFHDRVFYEQYF.

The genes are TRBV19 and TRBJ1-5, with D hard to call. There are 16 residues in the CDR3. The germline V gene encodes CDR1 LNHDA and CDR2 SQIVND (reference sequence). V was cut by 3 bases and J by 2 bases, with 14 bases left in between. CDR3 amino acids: CASSIYSGQGNQPQHF. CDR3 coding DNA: TGTGCCAGTAGTATCTACAGCGGGCAGGGCAATCAGCCCCAGCATTTT.

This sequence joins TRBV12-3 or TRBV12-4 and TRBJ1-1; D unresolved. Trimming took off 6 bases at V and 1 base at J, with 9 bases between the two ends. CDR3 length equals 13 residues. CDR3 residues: CASRIRRNTEAFF. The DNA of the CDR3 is TGTGCCAGCAGGATACGTAGGAACACTGAAGCTTTCTTT.

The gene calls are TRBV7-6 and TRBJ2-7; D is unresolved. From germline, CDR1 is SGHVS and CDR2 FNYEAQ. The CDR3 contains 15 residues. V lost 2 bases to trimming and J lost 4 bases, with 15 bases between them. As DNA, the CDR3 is TGTGCCAGCAGCTTAACGGCCAGGCTCTCGTACGAGCAGTACTTC. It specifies CASSLTARLSYEQYF.

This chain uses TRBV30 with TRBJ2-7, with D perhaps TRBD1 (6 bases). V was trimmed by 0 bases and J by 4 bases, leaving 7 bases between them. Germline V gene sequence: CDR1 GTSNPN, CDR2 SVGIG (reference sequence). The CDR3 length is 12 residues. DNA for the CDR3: TGTGCCTGGAGTGTAGGGGGATACGAGCAGTACTTC. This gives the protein CAWSVGGYEQYF.